The present T cell receptor (beta chain) was sequenced within a study of T cell repertoires in cytomegalovirus infection. TCRdb itself ran the reads through MiXCR, one entry per CDR3 protein. The sample records 450,000 to 600,000 distinct CDR3 sequences, about 11% being singletons. Trimming took 5 bases from V and 9 from J, leaving 14 bases between them. CDR3 size: 13 residues. Germline V gene data show CDR1 as SGHVS and CDR2 as FQNEAQ. The sample holds many counts of this clonotype. The TCR sequence derives from a human donor in good health (CMV status not recorded). Some clones in this sample may be carry-over from other donors' samples. Sequencing input: PBMCs. The chain couples TRBV7-8 to TRBJ1-5; D uncertain. CDR3 residues: CASSDGEFGPQHF. CDR3 coding DNA: TGTGCCAGCAGCGACGGGGAGTTTGGGCCCCAGCATTTT.